What follows are 22 T cell receptor beta chains derived from one specimen sequenced in a study of control samples from healthy donors and cancer patients. Sequencing was performed with immunoSEQ multiplex PCR; in TCRdb, only in-frame clones are kept and a portion is missing. The table lists more than 110,000 clones, roughly nine tenths of them singletons, with 8.7% in the top ten. Sequenced: blood. The source of these receptors is a woman aged 25 to 39 in good health.

DNA of the CDR3: TGCAGCGCCGGGACAGGGGGTTCAACCGGGGAGCTGTTTTTT. The encoded protein is CSAGTGGSTGELFF. The rearrangement links TRBV29-1 to TRBJ2-2; 11 bases line up with TRBD1. The CDR3 contains 14 residues. The junction had 6 bases not matched to a gene; V was cut back by 7 bases and J by 5 bases. CDR1 and CDR2 from the germline V gene are SQVTM and ANQGSEA.

This chain links TRBV9 with TRBJ2-2, with D unresolved. Germline V CDR1 and CDR2: SGDLS, YYNGEE. V was trimmed by 0 bases and J by 0 bases, leaving 9 bases between them. The CDR3 runs to 16 residues. The DNA for the CDR3 is TGTGCCAGCAGCGTAGAGGGCGGCCCGAACACCGGGGAGCTGTTTTTT. It encodes CASSVEGGPNTGELFF. Complete variable domain (other parts from reference TRBV9 and TRBJ2-2): DSGVTQTPKHLITATGQRVTLRCSPRSGDLSVYWYQQSLDQGLQFLIQYYNGEERAKGNILERFSAQQFPDLHSELNLSSLELGDSALYFCASSVEGGPNTGELFFGEGSRLTVL.

This clone was seen once. The V gene is TRBV3-1 (or the pseudogene TRBV3-2), the J gene TRBJ2-1, with 14 bases identical to TRBD2. The CDR3 loop spans 18 amino acids. The V and J ends lost 5 bases and 7 bases, in that order; junction bases with no gene match: 13. Germline assignment: CDR1 LGHDT and CDR2 YNNKEL (reference sequence). CDR3 in amino acids: CASSGVATSGRAINEQFF. The CDR3 bases are TGTGCCAGCAGCGGTGTCGCGACTAGCGGGAGGGCCATAAATGAGCAGTTCTTC.

The chain is built from TRBV3-1 (or the pseudogene TRBV3-2) and TRBJ2-2; D call uncertain. CDR3 length: 15 amino acids. Trimming pared 0 bases from V and 7 bases from J, leaving 12 bases between. CDR1 is LGHDT, CDR2 YNNKEL, per germline (reference sequence). The CDR3 region has the DNA TGTGCCAGCAGCCAAGATCTAAAGCAACTCGGGGAGCTGTTTTTT. This translates into CASSQDLKQLGELFF.

This chain connects TRBV5-1 to TRBJ2-1; a possible D gene is TRBD1 (5 bases). Germline loops: CDR1 SGHRS, CDR2 YFSETQ. Trimming took 3 bases from V and 4 from J, leaving 20 bases between them. The CDR3 loop spans 17 amino acids. For the CDR3, the DNA is TGCGCCAGCAGCTCTGGGGCTGGGGCTACTCTATACAATGAGCAGTTCTTC. This codes for CASSSGAGATLYNEQFF.

J is TRBJ1-2 and V is TRBV28; TRBD1 is a possible D gene (5 bases). With 2 bases removed from V and 4 bases from J, the gap between germline ends came to 11 bases. The CDR3 covers 14 residues. CDR1 MDHEN and CDR2 SYDVKM come from the germline V gene. CDR3 residues: CASSLMGRPYGYTF. The CDR3 coding sequence is TGTGCCAGCAGTTTAATGGGGCGCCCCTATGGCTACACCTTC.

The chain employs TRBV10-1 and TRBJ2-3; 14 bases are a match to TRBD2. Germline CDR1 WNHNN, CDR2 SYGVQD (reference sequence). CDR3 size: 15 residues. The trim removed 5 bases at V and 3 bases at J, leaving 1 base unmatched. The chain's CDR3 is CASSRTSGRTDTQYF. The CDR3 region has the DNA TGCGCCAGCAGTCGGACTAGCGGGAGGACAGATACGCAGTATTTT.

This clone was observed a handful of times. The genes are TRBV11-2 and TRBJ2-1, with 7 nucleotides matching TRBD2. Trimming removed 5 bases from V and 3 bases from J; junction bases left unmatched: 7. The CDR3 is 15 residues long. Germline CDR1 reads SGHAT; CDR2 reads FQNNGV. The CDR3 sequence is CASSAPSGHYNEQFF. The CDR3 DNA reads TGTGCCAGCAGCGCTCCTAGCGGCCACTACAATGAGCAGTTCTTC.

The chain uses TRBV7-8 and TRBJ2-1; D perhaps matches TRBD2 (6 bases). The CDR3 has 12 residues. The ends were cut back, 0 bases at V and 15 bases at J, with 12 bases in the middle. Germline V lookup: CDR1 SGHVS, CDR2 FQNEAQ. The CDR3 sequence: CASSLARGSRFF. In nucleotides, the CDR3 is TGTGCCAGCAGCTTAGCGCGGGGAAGTCGGTTCTTC.

J is TRBJ1-1 and V is TRBV7-9, with D perhaps TRBD1 (6 bases). The CDR3 runs to 14 residues. Trimming shortened V by 6 bases and J by 0 bases, and 11 bases separated the two germline ends. Germline CDR1 SEHNR, CDR2 FQNEAQ (reference sequence). CDR3 bases: TGTGCCAGCAGTCACAGGGCTTTGAACACTGAAGCTTTCTTT. This sequence encodes CASSHRALNTEAFF.

The rearrangement uses TRBV14 and TRBJ2-3; TRBD2 might be the D (5 bases). The CDR3 loop spans 11 amino acids. In germline, CDR1 is SGHDN, CDR2 FVKESK. V was cut by 8 bases and J by 6 bases, with 9 bases left in between. This CDR3 is CASRGLDTQYF. In DNA, the CDR3 is TGTGCCAGCCGGGGTCTTGATACGCAGTATTTT.

V and J are TRBV5-1 and TRBJ2-1; 13 bases fit TRBD2. Germline lookup yields CDR1 SGHRS and CDR2 YFSETQ. CDR3 length: 16 residues. Trimming removed 0 bases from V and 5 bases from J; junction bases left unmatched: 2. The CDR3 region has the DNA TGCGCCAGCAGCTTGGGGACTAGCGGGAGAAACAATGAGCAGTTCTTC. This translates into CASSLGTSGRNNEQFF.

The chain joins TRBV7-9 to TRBJ1-4, with unresolved D. The ends were cut back, 4 bases at V and 8 bases at J, with 14 bases in the middle. The CDR3 contains 14 residues. Germline V gene lookup returns CDR1 SEHNR and CDR2 FQNEAQ (reference sequence). The CDR3 here is CASSSNTGLEKLFF. The CDR3 DNA is TGTGCCAGCAGCTCCAACACGGGCCTCGAAAAACTGTTTTTT.

The CDR3 sequence: CASNQAQRGSTEAFF. CDR3 coding DNA: TGTGCCAGCAACCAGGCACAGAGGGGCAGTACTGAAGCTTTCTTT. The V call is TRBV6-5, the J call TRBJ1-1, with D tentatively TRBD1 (5 bases). Trimming removed 7 bases at V and 5 bases at J, with 20 bases between. The CDR3 spans 15 residues. Germline lookup yields CDR1 MNHEY and CDR2 SVGAGI.

The chain has TRBV6-1 and TRBJ1-2; maybe TRBD1 (5 bases). The CDR3 contains 12 residues. Germline V CDR1 and CDR2: MNHNS, SASEGT. Trimming removed 3 bases at V and 4 bases at J, with 6 bases between. The DNA for the CDR3 is TGTGCCAGCAGTGATCAGGGCTATGGCTACACCTTC. Translation: CASSDQGYGYTF.

The DNA for the CDR3 is TGTGCCAGCAGCCAGGTGGAATTCCAAGAGACCCAGTACTTC. Translating gives CASSQVEFQETQYF. The V call is TRBV14, the J call TRBJ2-5; no clear D gene. Germline lookup yields CDR1 SGHDN and CDR2 FVKESK. The germline V and J ends were trimmed by 3 bases and 1 base, with 9 bases remaining between them. The CDR3 covers 14 residues.

This clone was seen a handful of times. The CDR3 sequence: CASSLGQANEKLFF. CDR3 sequence (DNA): TGCGCCAGCAGCTTGGGACAGGCTAATGAAAAACTGTTTTTT. The rearrangement links TRBV5-1 to TRBJ1-4; D possibly corresponds to TRBD1 (6 bases). The CDR3 length is 14 residues. From germline, CDR1 is SGHRS and CDR2 YFSETQ. V shed 0 bases and J shed 3 bases, with 6 bases lying between them.

This clone was detected a few times. The chain joins TRBV19 to TRBJ2-7; the D is unclear. The CDR3 runs 13 residues. CDR1 LNHDA and CDR2 SQIVND come from the germline V gene (reference sequence). Trimming left V 5 bases short and J 12 bases short, with 20 bases between. This chain's CDR3 is CASSLSLVGEVYF. The CDR3 nucleotides are TGTGCCAGTAGTCTGTCCCTAGTCGGAGAGGTGTACTTC.

The V and J genes are TRBV18 and TRBJ2-3, with a possible D match to TRBD2 (5 bases). The germline V and J ends were trimmed by 2 bases and 4 bases, with 13 bases remaining between them. Germline V gene sequence: CDR1 KGHSH, CDR2 LQKENI. The CDR3 loop spans 15 amino acids. The CDR3 sequence is CASSPGSAGADTQYF. The CDR3 DNA is TGTGCCAGCTCACCAGGGAGTGCGGGCGCAGATACGCAGTATTTT.

The chain recombines TRBV19 with TRBJ1-5, with D perhaps matching TRBD1 (6 bases). CDR3 length: 15 residues. The germline V and J ends were trimmed by 5 bases and 6 bases, with 17 bases remaining between them. CDR1 and CDR2 from the germline V gene are LNHDA and SQIVND (reference sequence). In DNA form, the CDR3 reads TGTGCCAGTAGTCCCGTTGGGGGGGCAGGTCAGCCCCAGCATTTT. This sequence encodes CASSPVGGAGQPQHF.

Concerning this clone itself: This same CDR3 is encoded by further DNA sequences in the sample. This chain connects TRBV5-1 to TRBJ1-6, with D uncertain. The CDR3 sequence is 12 residues long. Germline V gives CDR1 SGHRS, CDR2 YFSETQ. With 0 bases removed from V and 7 bases from J, the gap between germline ends came to 2 bases. The DNA for the CDR3 is TGCGCCAGCAGCTTGGAAAATTCACCCCTCCACTTT. Amino acids: CASSLENSPLHF.

Here the CDR3 reads CASRGGQPQHF. The CDR3 DNA reads TGTGCCAGCAGGGGGGGACAGCCCCAGCATTTT. The chain uses TRBV6-5 and TRBJ1-5; D may be TRBD1 (5 bases). Trimming took 6 bases from V and 7 from J, leaving 7 bases between them. The CDR3 has 11 residues. Germline CDR1 MNHEY, CDR2 SVGAGI.